The 24 T cell receptor beta chains reported below all come from one sample, sequenced in a study of cytomegalovirus exposure and HLA in healthy donors. The study ran its PCR with 60 Vbeta and 13 Jbeta primers. The assay was immunoSEQ multiplex PCR, and TCRdb's table has in-frame clones only and misses some. Altogether roughly 240,000 clones are present, about four fifths being singletons, with the ten largest covering 5% to 6%. Sequencing was carried out using PBMCs. Receptors were obtained from a woman aged 40-49 years in good health and CMV-seropositive.

The chain links TRBV7-8 to TRBJ1-1; D is possibly TRBD1 (5 bases). Germline V gives CDR1 SGHVS, CDR2 FQNEAQ. The CDR3 runs 14 residues. The V end was cut by 7 bases, the J end by 4 bases, with 16 bases between. The CDR3 loop is CASKVRVSFTEAFF. In DNA form, the CDR3 reads TGTGCCAGCAAGGTCAGGGTCTCGTTCACTGAAGCTTTCTTT.

V and J are TRBV5-1 and TRBJ1-6; D may be TRBD1 (6 bases). This CDR3 has 15 amino acids. The ends were cut back, 0 bases at V and 6 bases at J, with 10 bases in the middle. Germline V gene lookup returns CDR1 SGHRS and CDR2 YFSETQ. CDR3 amino acids: CASSLGRTANSPLHF. The CDR3 region has the DNA TGCGCCAGCAGCTTGGGGAGGACAGCTAATTCACCCCTCCACTTT.

V gene TRBV6-6 combines with J gene TRBJ2-1; 12 bases agree with TRBD2. Trimming cost V 4 bases and J 9 bases; bases outside gene matches: 7. The V gene's germline CDR1 is MNHNY and CDR2 SVGAGI (reference sequence). The CDR3 runs 15 residues. Written as DNA, the CDR3 is TGTGCCAGCAGTTCCCTACTAGCGGGGGGAAGTGAGCAGTTCTTC. It codes for CASSSLLAGGSEQFF.

This clone was counted between two and nine times. The chain links TRBV6-1 to TRBJ1-2; 9 bases map to TRBD1. The CDR3 is 15 residues long. Germline V gene lookup returns CDR1 MNHNS and CDR2 SASEGT. V gave up 4 bases and J gave up 3 bases; unmatched junction bases: 6. The CDR3 DNA sequence: TGTGCCAGCAGTGTTGGGACAGGGAATGACTATGGCTACACCTTC. This codes for CASSVGTGNDYGYTF.

This clone was observed once. V usage is TRBV4-1 and J usage is TRBJ2-7; 11 bases are shared with TRBD1. Germline CDR1 and CDR2: MGHRA and YSYEKL. V lost 4 bases to trimming and J lost 3 bases; unmatched junction nucleotides: 5. The CDR3 runs 15 residues. The CDR3 protein is CASSLTGTGGYEQYF. CDR3 DNA sequence: TGCGCCAGCAGCCTTACCGGGACAGGGGGCTACGAGCAGTACTTC.

V usage is TRBV7-2 and J usage is TRBJ2-7, with 10 bases lining up with TRBD1. Germline values: CDR1 SGHTA, CDR2 FQGNSA. Germline trimming cut 9 bases from V and 2 bases from J; bases unmatched to any gene: 7. The CDR3 loop spans 14 amino acids. The chain's CDR3 is CASTGQGGAYEQYF. The CDR3 coding sequence is TGTGCCAGTACAGGACAGGGGGGTGCCTACGAGCAGTACTTC.

This clone was observed a few times. The rearrangement joins TRBV6-5 to TRBJ2-7; 9 bases line up with TRBD2. The CDR3 loop spans 13 amino acids. Trimming cost V 9 bases and J 3 bases; bases outside gene matches: 6. The germline gives CDR1 MNHEY, CDR2 SVGAGI. CDR3 DNA: TGTGCCAGTTTAGCGGGGGATCACTACGAGCAGTACTTC. The encoded protein is CASLAGDHYEQYF.

This clone was observed a few times. V usage is TRBV5-1 and J usage is TRBJ1-1; D is perhaps TRBD1 (5 bases). Trimming shortened V by 6 bases and J by 4 bases, and 16 bases separated the two germline ends. The CDR3 length is 14 residues. The germline V gene encodes CDR1 SGHRS and CDR2 YFSETQ. The CDR3 sequence is CASTWQGDATEAFF. CDR3 nucleotide sequence: TGCGCCAGCACTTGGCAGGGCGATGCCACTGAAGCTTTCTTT.

The chain couples TRBV19 to TRBJ1-4; 8 nucleotides match TRBD1. Germline V CDR1 and CDR2: LNHDA, SQIVND (reference sequence). The CDR3 is 14 residues long. The V segment lost 6 bases and the J segment 4 bases; nucleotides outside the gene matches: 4. CDR3: CASRGGQDNEKLFF. As DNA, the CDR3 is TGTGCCAGTAGGGGGGGACAGGATAATGAAAAACTGTTTTTT.

CDR3 bases: TGTGCCAGCAGCGTAGACGGTCAGGGCGATGAGCAGTTCTTC. This codes for CASSVDGQGDEQFF. This chain uses TRBV9 with TRBJ2-1; maybe TRBD1 (5 bases). Per the germline V gene, CDR1 is SGDLS and CDR2 is YYNGEE. Trimming took off 0 bases at V and 8 bases at J, with 12 bases between the two ends. The CDR3 is 14 amino acids.

The chain carries TRBV11-1 and TRBJ1-1; 10 bases line up with TRBD1. The CDR3 has 14 residues. Trimming cost V 4 bases and J 3 bases; bases outside gene matches: 2. Germline CDR1 and CDR2: SGHAT and FQDESV (reference sequence). CDR3 sequence (DNA): TGTGCCAGCAGCTCGACAGGGGGCCACACTGAAGCTTTCTTT. Translation gives CASSSTGGHTEAFF.

The count of this clone is one. The chain is built from TRBV7-6 and TRBJ2-7; D ambiguous. This CDR3 region has 15 residues. The germline V gene has CDR1 SGHVS and CDR2 FNYEAQ. Trimming pared 1 base from V and 2 bases from J, leaving 12 bases between. The CDR3 sequence: CASSLDPGTTYEQYF. The CDR3 DNA sequence: TGTGCCAGCAGCTTAGACCCAGGCACGACCTACGAGCAGTACTTC.

The V and J genes are TRBV15 and TRBJ2-2; D remains unclear. The CDR3 has 14 amino acids. Germline CDR1 LNHNV, CDR2 YYDKDF (reference sequence). The V and J ends lost 4 bases and 4 bases respectively, with 10 bases between them. As DNA, the CDR3 is TGTGCCACCAGCACAGGTTCTGGCACCGGGGAGCTGTTTTTT. This encodes CATSTGSGTGELFF.

This chain links TRBV11-2 with TRBJ1-6; weak D call: TRBD1 (6 bases). Germline CDR1 and CDR2: SGHAT and FQNNGV. V dropped 5 bases and J dropped 7 bases, with 12 bases sitting between them. The CDR3 spans 14 residues. The DNA for the CDR3 is TGTGCCAGCAGCCAAGATACAGGGAATTCACCCCTCCACTTT. This sequence encodes CASSQDTGNSPLHF.

The chain couples TRBV11-2 to TRBJ1-6; D might be TRBD1 (5 bases). The ends were cut back, 5 bases at V and 8 bases at J, with 19 bases in the middle. The CDR3 spans 16 residues. Germline CDR1 SGHAT, CDR2 FQNNGV. CDR3 loop: CASSPWRAGRDSPLHF. CDR3 bases: TGTGCCAGCAGCCCTTGGCGGGCAGGGAGGGATTCACCCCTCCACTTT. The whole variable domain, remainder taken from reference TRBV11-2 and TRBJ1-6, is EAGVAQSPRYKIIEKRQSVAFWCNPISGHATLYWYQQILGQGPKLLIQFQNNGVVDDSQLPKDRFSAERLKGVDSTLKIQPAKLEDSAVYLCASSPWRAGRDSPLHFGNGTRLTVT.

The V and J genes are TRBV28 and TRBJ1-2; D is ambiguous. Trimming shortened V by 3 bases and J by 12 bases, and 11 bases separated the two germline ends. Germline CDR1 and CDR2: MDHEN and SYDVKM. This CDR3 is built from 11 residues. The CDR3 nucleotides are TGTGCCAGCAGTTTCGCCCAGGAGGACACCTTC. Its translation: CASSFAQEDTF.

In its sample, this clone was seen a few times. The J gene is TRBJ2-3, the V gene TRBV6-5; D is unresolved. Deletions cut 2 bases from V and 2 bases from J, with 11 bases between. CDR3 length: 15 amino acids. Germline CDR1 reads MNHEY; CDR2 reads SVGAGI. The CDR3 protein is CASSYTYPSTDTQYF. The DNA for the CDR3 is TGTGCCAGCAGTTACACCTATCCCTCCACAGATACGCAGTATTTT.

The chain combines TRBV7-3 with TRBJ2-7, with D possibly being TRBD1 (6 bases). The germline V gene has CDR1 SGHTA and CDR2 FQGTGA. The CDR3 is 13 amino acids. V dropped 4 bases and J dropped 5 bases, with 12 bases sitting between them. The CDR3 here is CASSYMGAHEQYF. In DNA form, the CDR3 reads TGTGCCAGCAGCTATATGGGGGCCCACGAGCAGTACTTC.

V is TRBV30 and J is TRBJ2-7; TRBD2 is a possible D gene (8 bases). The CDR3 totals 13 residues. The V end lost 5 bases, the J end lost 7 bases, and 18 bases lay between the germline ends. CDR1 and CDR2 (germline): GTSNPN, SVGIG (reference sequence). CDR3 nucleotide sequence: TGTGCCTGGTCTTGGACAGGCGGGAGGGAGCAGTACTTC. It codes for CAWSWTGGREQYF.

The rearrangement joins TRBV4-3 to TRBJ2-1; D uncertain. Germline CDR1 and CDR2: LGHNA and YSLEER. The germline V and J ends were trimmed by 0 bases and 2 bases, with 8 bases remaining between them. CDR3 length: 15 amino acids. CDR3 in amino acids: CASSQDEVPYNEQFF. CDR3 sequence (DNA): TGCGCCAGCAGCCAAGATGAGGTTCCCTACAATGAGCAGTTCTTC.

This chain uses TRBV5-4 with TRBJ1-1; weak D call: TRBD1 (5 bases). The length of the CDR3 is 14 residues. Trimming took off 3 bases at V and 4 bases at J, with 13 bases between the two ends. The germline V gene has CDR1 SGHNT and CDR2 YYREEE (reference sequence). CDR3 loop: CASSSRGSVTEAFF. The CDR3, as DNA: TGTGCCAGCAGCTCAAGGGGTTCTGTCACTGAAGCTTTCTTT.

This clone was found a few times. The genes are TRBV6-4 and TRBJ1-6, with D perhaps TRBD1 (5 bases). V was clipped by 4 bases and J by 5 bases, with 12 bases between them. The CDR3 contains 15 residues. In germline, CDR1 is MRHNA, CDR2 SNTAGT. This CDR3 is CASSASRVHNSPLHF. CDR3 in DNA: TGTGCCAGCAGTGCAAGCAGGGTCCATAATTCACCCCTCCACTTT.

V is TRBV18 and J is TRBJ2-5; TRBD1 might be the D (6 bases). The CDR3 loop spans 13 amino acids. The germline V gene encodes CDR1 KGHSH and CDR2 LQKENI. The V end lost 6 bases, the J end lost 1 base, and 9 bases lay between the germline ends. For the CDR3, the DNA is TGTGCCAGCTCGCGACAGGTCCAAGAGACCCAGTACTTC. It translates to CASSRQVQETQYF.

V and J are TRBV7-9 and TRBJ2-1; D possibly corresponds to TRBD2 (5 bases). The V gene's germline CDR1 is SEHNR and CDR2 FQNEAQ (reference sequence). The V end was cut by 3 bases, the J end by 4 bases, with 13 bases between. CDR3 length: 15 residues. The CDR3: CASSFFLAIYNEQFF. CDR3 in DNA: TGTGCCAGCAGCTTTTTCCTAGCTATATACAATGAGCAGTTCTTC.